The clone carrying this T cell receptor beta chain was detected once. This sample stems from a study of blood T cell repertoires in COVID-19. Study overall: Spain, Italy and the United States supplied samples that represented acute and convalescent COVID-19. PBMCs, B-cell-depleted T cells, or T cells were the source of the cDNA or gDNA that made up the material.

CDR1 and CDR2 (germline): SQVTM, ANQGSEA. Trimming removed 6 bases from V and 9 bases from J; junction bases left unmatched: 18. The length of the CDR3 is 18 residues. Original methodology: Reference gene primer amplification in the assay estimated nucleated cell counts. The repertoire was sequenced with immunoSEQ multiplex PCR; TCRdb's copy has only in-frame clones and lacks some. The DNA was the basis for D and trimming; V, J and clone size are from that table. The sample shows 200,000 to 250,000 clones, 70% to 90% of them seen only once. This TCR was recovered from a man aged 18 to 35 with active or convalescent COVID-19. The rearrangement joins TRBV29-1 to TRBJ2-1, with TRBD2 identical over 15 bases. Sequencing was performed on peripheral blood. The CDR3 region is CSVAGTSGRRGRGSEQFF. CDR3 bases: TGCAGCGTCGCCGGGACTAGCGGGAGGCGCGGTAGGGGTAGTGAGCAGTTCTTC.